Following are 17 T cell receptor beta chains from one sample sequenced in a study of cytomegalovirus exposure and HLA in healthy donors. Primers included in the PCR were 60 Vbeta and 13 Jbeta primers. Some clones are missing from TCRdb's copy, which holds only in-frame ones; the method was immunoSEQ multiplex PCR. The sample includes about 240,000 clones, 80% to 85% of them seen just once. The sample taken for sequencing was PBMCs. The receptors here all came from a woman aged 60-75 years in good health and CMV-seropositive.

CDR3 DNA sequence: TGTGCCAGCAGTCGGGGGGGGATGACTGAAGCTTTCTTT. It is translated as CASSRGGMTEAFF. This rearrangement joins TRBV6-5 to TRBJ1-1, with D possibly being TRBD1 (5 bases). The germline V and J ends were trimmed by 5 bases and 5 bases, with 12 bases remaining between them. CDR3 length: 13 residues. Germline-derived CDR1 and CDR2 are MNHEY and SVGAGI.

The chain carries TRBV5-1 and TRBJ2-5, with 11 bases fitting TRBD2. There are 16 residues in the CDR3. Trimming at V came to 4 bases and at J to 4 bases, leaving 9 bases not matched to a gene. The V gene's germline CDR1 is SGHRS and CDR2 YFSETQ. CDR3 loop: CASSPDLAGGRETQYF. The CDR3 bases are TGCGCCAGCAGCCCTGATCTAGCGGGAGGAAGAGAGACCCAGTACTTC. The variable domain in full, completed from reference TRBV5-1 and TRBJ2-5, reads KAGVTQTPRYLIKTRGQQVTLSCSPISGHRSVSWYQQTPGQGLQFLFEYFSETQRNKGNFPGRFSGRQFSNSRSEMNVSTLELGDSALYLCASSPDLAGGRETQYFGPGTRLLVL.

Notes on this clone: This sample also contains other DNA sequences that code for the same CDR3. The chain employs TRBV14 and TRBJ2-7; D unclear. This CDR3 has 12 residues. Trimming took off 1 base at V and 3 bases at J, with 4 bases between the two ends. Germline V CDR1 and CDR2: SGHDN, FVKESK. In DNA form, the CDR3 reads TGTGCCAGCAGCCAAGCAGGCTACGAGCAGTACTTC. Encoded protein: CASSQAGYEQYF. Together with reference TRBV14 and TRBJ2-7, the CDR3 gives the full variable domain: EAGVTQFPSHSVIEKGQTVTLRCDPISGHDNLYWYRRVMGKEIKFLLHFVKESKQDESGMPNNRFLAERTGGTYSTLKVQPAELEDSGVYFCASSQAGYEQYFGPGTRLTVT.

This clone was detected only once. The V call is TRBV28, the J call TRBJ2-2; 9 nucleotides line up with TRBD2. The CDR3 consists of 18 residues. Looked up from germline, CDR1 is MDHEN and CDR2 is SYDVKM. J was trimmed by 6 bases and V by 3 bases; bases with no gene match: 14. The CDR3 DNA sequence: TGTGCCAGCAGTTTTCCCCGGGGTAGCGGGAGAGGTGCCGGGGAGCTGTTTTTT. Its protein product is CASSFPRGSGRGAGELFF.

V usage is TRBV6-6 and J usage is TRBJ2-5; a possible D gene is TRBD1 (5 bases). The germline V and J ends were trimmed by 3 bases and 5 bases, with 13 bases remaining between them. There are 14 residues in the CDR3. Germline V gene sequence: CDR1 MNHNY, CDR2 SVGAGI (reference sequence). The CDR3 DNA reads TGTGCCAGCAGTTATTGGGGCGGAGAGGAGACCCAGTACTTC. It specifies CASSYWGGEETQYF.

This clone appeared once. The rearrangement joins TRBV9 to TRBJ2-1, with D tentatively TRBD2 (6 bases). Trimming removed 0 bases at V and 12 bases at J, with 16 bases between. This CDR3 is 14 amino acids long. Per the germline V gene, CDR1 is SGDLS and CDR2 is YYNGEE. The CDR3 reads CASSVAGGPTGQFF. In DNA, the CDR3 is TGTGCCAGCAGCGTAGCCGGGGGACCAACGGGGCAGTTCTTC. Full variable domain (missing parts from reference TRBV9 and TRBJ2-1): DSGVTQTPKHLITATGQRVTLRCSPRSGDLSVYWYQQSLDQGLQFLIQYYNGEERAKGNILERFSAQQFPDLHSELNLSSLELGDSALYFCASSVAGGPTGQFFGPGTRLTVL.

V and J are TRBV18 and TRBJ2-5, with TRBD1 identical over 9 bases. Germline CDR1 KGHSH, CDR2 LQKENI. The V segment lost 6 bases and the J segment 2 bases; nucleotides outside the gene matches: 4. CDR3 size: 14 residues. Here the CDR3 reads CASSRGQGQETQYF. The CDR3 DNA reads TGTGCCAGCTCTCGAGGACAGGGGCAAGAGACCCAGTACTTC. The whole variable domain, remainder taken from reference TRBV18 and TRBJ2-5, is NAGVMQNPRHLVRRRGQEARLRCSPMKGHSHVYWYRQLPEEGLKFMVYLQKENIIDESGMPKERFSAEFPKEGPSILRIQQVVRGDSAAYFCASSRGQGQETQYFGPGTRLLVL.

The chain combines TRBV19 with TRBJ2-1; TRBD2 aligns across 9 bases. Germline V CDR1 and CDR2: LNHDA, SQIVND (reference sequence). There are 16 residues in the CDR3. V lost 6 bases, J lost 9 bases, and 15 bases stayed unmatched. The CDR3 loop is CASSLNSGRRVVEQFF. DNA for the CDR3: TGTGCCAGTAGCCTTAATAGCGGGAGAAGGGTGGTTGAGCAGTTCTTC. The full variable domain, with the rest looked up from reference TRBV19 and TRBJ2-1, is DGGITQSPKYLFRKEGQNVTLSCEQNLNHDAMYWYRQDPGQGLRLIYYSQIVNDFQKGDIAEGYSVSREKKESFPLTVTSAQKNPTAFYLCASSLNSGRRVVEQFFGPGTRLTVL.

The chain recombines TRBV4-1 with TRBJ2-7, with 8 bases lining up with TRBD1. This CDR3 is 15 amino acids long. V trimming: 3 bases; J trimming: 2 bases; junction bases outside the gene matches: 6. Germline V CDR1 and CDR2: MGHRA, YSYEKL. CDR3 DNA: TGCGCCAGCAGCCACCCCGGGACAGGAGCCTACGAGCAGTACTTC. It codes for CASSHPGTGAYEQYF.

This clone was seen a handful of times. The V and J genes are TRBV6-1 and TRBJ1-2; 7 bases line up with TRBD1. Per germline, CDR1 MNHNS and CDR2 SASEGT. With V trimmed by 10 bases and J by 6 bases, 8 bases remained unmatched. CDR3 size: 12 residues. The CDR3 DNA sequence: TGTGCCACCGAGGGACAGACGCATGGCTACACCTTC. Its protein is CATEGQTHGYTF.

The V gene is TRBV29-1, the J gene TRBJ2-5, with D perhaps matching TRBD1 (6 bases). V shed 3 bases and J shed 5 bases, with 16 bases lying between them. Germline CDR1 and CDR2: SQVTM and ANQGSEA. The CDR3 runs to 14 residues. The CDR3 DNA reads as TGCAGCGTTGACCCCCCGCGGCAGGGGGAGACCCAGTACTTC. It encodes CSVDPPRQGETQYF. Full variable domain (missing parts from reference TRBV29-1 and TRBJ2-5): SAVISQKPSRDICQRGTSLTIQCQVDSQVTMMFWYRQQPGQSLTLIATANQGSEATYESGFVIDKFPISRPNLTFSTLTVSNMSPEDSSIYLCSVDPPRQGETQYFGPGTRLLVL.

The chain couples TRBV19 to TRBJ1-2; 11 bases agree with TRBD1. Trimming removed 10 bases from V and 5 bases from J; junction bases left unmatched: 9. The CDR3 runs 14 residues. CDR1 and CDR2 (germline): LNHDA, SQIVND (reference sequence). This CDR3 reads CATVRTGGWYGYTF. The CDR3 region has the DNA TGTGCCACCGTCAGGACAGGGGGCTGGTATGGCTACACCTTC.

The chain links TRBV30 to TRBJ2-7, with 9 bases lining up with TRBD2. V shed 1 base and J 3 bases; nucleotides not matched to a gene: 7. Germline lookup yields CDR1 GTSNPN and CDR2 SVGIG (reference sequence). The CDR3 has 15 residues. The CDR3 sequence: CAWSALAGASYEQYF. The CDR3 DNA sequence: TGTGCCTGGAGTGCTTTAGCGGGAGCGAGCTACGAGCAGTACTTC.

This sequence joins TRBV6-5 and TRBJ2-7; no definite D call. The CDR3 is 15 amino acids. The V and J ends lost 3 bases and 3 bases respectively, with 15 bases between them. CDR1 MNHEY and CDR2 SVGAGI come from the germline V gene. The CDR3 region is CASSYELPSYYEQYF. CDR3 nucleotides: TGTGCCAGCAGTTATGAGCTCCCATCCTACTACGAGCAGTACTTC.

This clone has a single count. It is unclear where the CDR3 begins or ends on the DNA, so no DNA is shown, and the CDR3 is as TCRdb lists it. The J gene is TRBJ2-6, the V gene TRBV21-1; TRBD1 reflects the table's D call only, with no check against the DNA. TRBV21-1 is described as a pseudogene. Inclusive of both ends, the CDR3 amounts to 17 amino acids. The CDR3 spells CASDRVGSGSGANVLTF.

This clone was picked up a small number of times. The chain employs TRBV5-6 and TRBJ1-1; perhaps TRBD1 as D (5 bases). The CDR3 runs to 15 residues. Trimming cost V 0 bases and J 3 bases, with 12 bases left between them. From germline, CDR1 is SGHDT and CDR2 YYEEEE. The CDR3 DNA sequence: TGTGCCAGCAGCTTGGCCGGAGGGGCCCACACTGAAGCTTTCTTT. Translated: CASSLAGGAHTEAFF.

The rearrangement uses TRBV19 and TRBJ1-1; 8 nucleotides agree with TRBD1. The trim removed 3 bases at V and 4 bases at J, leaving 4 bases unmatched. The length of the CDR3 is 14 residues. The germline V gene has CDR1 LNHDA and CDR2 SQIVND (reference sequence). In nucleotides, the CDR3 is TGTGCCAGTAGTATTCAGGGGGCTGGCACTGAAGCTTTCTTT. Translated, it gives CASSIQGAGTEAFF.